The clone carrying this T cell receptor beta chain was detected a few times. These data come from a study of CD4 and CD8 cells across lung adenocarcinoma regions. The length of the CDR3 is 17 residues. The germline gives CDR1 MNHEY, CDR2 SMNVEV (reference sequence). J was trimmed by 8 bases and V by 5 bases; bases with no gene match: 20. TCRdb reprocessed the PCR reads via MiXCR and lists one record per CDR3 protein. In the table there are tens of thousands of distinct CDR3 sequences, more than 45% of which are singletons. Donors had localized lung adenocarcinoma, a non-small cell lung cancer. The chain links TRBV27 to TRBJ2-5; 7 nucleotides agree with TRBD1. The sequence was collected from a male donor with lung adenocarcinoma. The CD4 and CD8 labels of this study may be unreliable. Material for sequencing was CD4+ T cells from the center of a lung tumor. CDR3 nucleotides: TGTGCCAGCAGTGCGGGCCGAGGGGGCTGTGACCCAGATACCCAGTACTTC. Amino acid sequence: CASSAGRGGCDPDTQYF.